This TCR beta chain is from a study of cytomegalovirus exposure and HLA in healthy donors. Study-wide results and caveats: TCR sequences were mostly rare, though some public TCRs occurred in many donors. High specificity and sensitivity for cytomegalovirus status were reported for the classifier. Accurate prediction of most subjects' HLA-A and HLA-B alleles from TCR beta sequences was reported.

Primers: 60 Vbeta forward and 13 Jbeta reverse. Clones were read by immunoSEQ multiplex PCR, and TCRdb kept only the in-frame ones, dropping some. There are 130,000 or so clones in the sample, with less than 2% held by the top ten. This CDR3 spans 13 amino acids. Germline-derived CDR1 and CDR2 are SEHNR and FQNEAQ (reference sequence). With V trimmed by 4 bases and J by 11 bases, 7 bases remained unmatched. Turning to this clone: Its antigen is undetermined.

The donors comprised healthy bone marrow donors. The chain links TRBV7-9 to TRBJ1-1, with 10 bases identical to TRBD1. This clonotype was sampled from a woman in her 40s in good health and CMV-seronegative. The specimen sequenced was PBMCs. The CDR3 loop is CASSYPGTGEAFF. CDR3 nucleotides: TGTGCCAGCAGCTACCCCGGGACAGGGGAGGCTTTCTTT.